This T cell receptor (beta chain) derives from a study of beta chain features in type 1 diabetes. Overall study context: What patients shared with healthy donors was a similar profile of age, gender and cell yields. Study observations and caveats: Equally in patients and controls, shorter templates might have been favored by PCR. There was a moderate but significant shortening of TCRB CDR3s in all four CD4+ subsets of Type 1 diabetes patients. Reads derived from cDNA could over-represent cells showing high TCR expression.

Only a few counts were recorded for this clone. The antigen remains undetermined. The authors reverse transcribed all of the isolated RNA, so sequencing captured expressed TCRB transcripts. Measured with immunoSEQ multiplex PCR; TCRdb has only the in-frame clones, and not every one. The table includes about 160,000 clones, approximately 8.1% detected once. Sequencing input: central memory CD4+ T cells from blood. This TCR was recovered from a man aged 18 to 30 in good health.

In DNA form, the CDR3 reads TGTGCCAGCAGCGTAGGGACAGGGGTAGGATTGGAGACCCAGTACTTC. Encoded protein: CASSVGTGVGLETQYF. The chain is built from TRBV9 and TRBJ2-5; 9 bases match TRBD1. The CDR3 has 16 amino acids. The ends lost 0 bases at V and 5 bases at J; junction bases unmatched: 8. Germline loops: CDR1 SGDLS, CDR2 YYNGEE. Combining the CDR3 with reference TRBV9 and TRBJ2-5 gives the whole variable domain DSGVTQTPKHLITATGQRVTLRCSPRSGDLSVYWYQQSLDQGLQFLIQYYNGEERAKGNILERFSAQQFPDLHSELNLSSLELGDSALYFCASSVGTGVGLETQYFGPGTRLLVL.